This TCR beta chain was found in a study of cytomegalovirus exposure and HLA in healthy donors. Across the study: Unique TCRs from HLA-typed donors, approximately 80 million of them, were held in an early data release. The Caucasian-associated ancestry cluster contained about 80% of the approximately 400 genotyped donors.

This CDR3 has 15 amino acids. The V and J ends lost 0 bases and 1 base respectively, with 9 bases between them. Germline lookup yields CDR1 MNHNS and CDR2 SASEGT. These donors counted as nominally healthy when sampled, but unrecorded immune exposures were likely. Researchers ran the PCR with 60 Vbeta and 13 Jbeta primers. In the original analysis: A later analysis tallied 65 million to 85 million unique TCR beta chains, around 11 million of them shared. The protocol was immunoSEQ multiplex PCR, while the TCRdb copy is restricted to in-frame clones and leaves out a portion. V, J and clone size are taken as reported in that table, and D and trimming were inferred from the DNA itself. The data show some 150,000 clones, approximately 82% seen once.

Sequencing was performed on PBMCs. The chain recombines TRBV6-1 with TRBJ1-2; D is undetermined. This TCR was sampled from a woman aged 35 to 49 in good health and CMV-seronegative. The CDR3 reads CASSEAAGINYGYTF. The CDR3 DNA reads as TGTGCCAGCAGTGAAGCCGCGGGGATTAACTATGGCTACACCTTC.